This TCR beta chain is drawn from a study of blood T cell repertoires in COVID-19. About the research overall: Collection of acute and convalescent COVID-19 samples took place in the United States, Italy and Spain. The analysed material was cDNA or gDNA that came from T cells, B-cell-depleted T cells, or PBMCs.

Methods used by the authors: How many nucleated cells were present was estimated from reference gene primer amplification. Using immunoSEQ multiplex PCR, the repertoire was profiled, and TCRdb retains in-frame clones only, with some absent. V and J calls plus clone size are reproduced from that table; the DNA served to infer D and trimming. The sample holds 100,000 to 150,000 clones, more than 60% seen once. V gave up 4 bases and J gave up 2 bases; unmatched junction bases: 13. Looked up from germline, CDR1 is LGHDT and CDR2 is YNNKEL (reference sequence). This CDR3 has 17 amino acids. V and J are TRBV3-1 (or the pseudogene TRBV3-2) and TRBJ1-2; 7 nucleotides match TRBD1. The clonotype was recovered from a woman in her seventies with acute or convalescent COVID-19. Sequencing input: peripheral blood. CDR3 loop: CASSLTRRGHGNYGYTF. CDR3 bases: TGTGCCAGCAGCCTAACGAGGAGGGGGCACGGAAACTATGGCTACACCTTC.